This T cell receptor beta chain originates from a study of human T cells and chemical hapten exposure (dated by TCRdb to about 2021). About the study as a whole: For sensitization, 2% DPC in acetone was applied to a roughly 2 cm by roughly 2 cm area of upper inner arm skin. Throughout the approximately 25-week study period, patients were also given weekly therapeutic DPC doses on the scalp. Patch tests used Finn chambers with 0.01% DPC on the upper back, scored after 6 days by International Contact Dermatitis Research Group standards. The mostly female patient cohort included alopecia areata with under or over 50% scalp involvement, alopecia totalis and alopecia universalis. Libraries were pooled for sequencing, and per-sample TCR yields varied mainly because of small differences in library volumes within the pool. This study followed changes in the peripheral blood TCR repertoire in vivo during primary and secondary sensitization of alopecia patients to the hapten diphenylcyclopropenone (DPC). Blood samples were taken from patients before sensitization (week 0) and then at 2, 6 and about 24 weeks after DPC sensitization. Twenty-nine alopecia patients provided blood for TCR sequencing at one to four time points (pre-sensitization, 2, 6 and 24 weeks).

According to the germline V gene, CDR1 reads SGHDN and CDR2 reads FVKESK. From the cysteine up to the phenylalanine, the CDR3 has a length of 17 residues. Just CDR3 DNA is preserved here, 51 bases in frame from base 1. V loses 1 base of germline sequence and J loses 0 bases, and the interval between the two ends is 10 bases. The paper's findings and limits, for the study overall: The number of PT1 expanded TCRs positively correlated with patch test score, significant at thresholds 8, 16 and 32 but not 4. Because every patient had alopecia, a presumed autoimmune disease, the patients' immune response might differ from that of healthy individuals. The number of TCRs above 1 in 1000 frequency did not change with DPC sensitization; there was no evidence of global repertoire structure alterations. Significantly more large CDR3 similarity clusters were formed by expanded TCRs than by pre-sensitization or healthy control sets, consistent with antigen-driven responses. Repeated subsampling changed both the strength of the expansion versus patch-test correlation and the threshold at which the correlation became significant.

Library generation was performed with RACE. The instrument given in TCRdb is NextSeq 500. During library preparation, unique molecular identifiers were attached to individual cDNA molecules so that TCRs could be counted quantitatively and reproducibly. Both TCR alpha and TCR beta chains were sequenced from each blood RNA sample. Per the original workflow: Samples had a median of about 96,000 TCRs, with a range from roughly 23,224 to 700,000. V, J and CDR3 annotation of the TCR reads was performed with the Decombinator software suite. For the PS versus PT1 abundance plots, all samples were subsampled to the same number of TCRs (28,000). TCRs were defined as expanded if absent before sensitization and observed at least eight times at the 2-week time point. Using fastp trimming at Q25 and MiXCR clonotype assembly, TCRdb reanalyzed the public sequencing data and kept in-frame beta chains. Rows matching on CDR3 protein sequence are summarized as one entry with the most common DNA and genes. TCRdb, not the authors, supplied the V and J calls. For this sample there are 300,000 to 450,000 distinct CDR3 sequences; roughly 5% appear just once. The ten most abundant clones make up around 2.6% of the sample.

There are a few counts of this clonotype. The target of this receptor is not known. No clone much larger than this one lies a single base away; base qualities are absent. What the time point label conveys for this sample: pre-sensitization, week 0. The treatment or condition label for this specimen denotes: therapeutic diphenylcyclopropenone sensitization with weekly scalp DPC. Blood at each patch-test visit was drawn before the patch test was applied. Patients were considered eligible if aged 18 to 70, diagnosed with alopecia and deemed suitable for DPC therapy, and patients were excluded if pregnant. Unfractionated whole blood was collected in Tempus Blood RNA tubes, and total RNA was extracted from that blood.

Recombination joined TRBV14 with TRBJ1-6, with the D gene not confidently named. This sample comprised whole blood, obtained in connection with sensitization to the hapten diphenylcyclopropenone (DPC). The origin of this receptor is a woman aged 50 to 60 with alopecia areata. Some clones in this sample may be carry-over from other donors' samples. The CDR3 reads CASSQVSWSSYNSPLHF. The DNA sequence follows: TGTGCCAGCAGCCAAGTGAGTTGGAGCTCCTATAATTCACCCCTCCACTTT.